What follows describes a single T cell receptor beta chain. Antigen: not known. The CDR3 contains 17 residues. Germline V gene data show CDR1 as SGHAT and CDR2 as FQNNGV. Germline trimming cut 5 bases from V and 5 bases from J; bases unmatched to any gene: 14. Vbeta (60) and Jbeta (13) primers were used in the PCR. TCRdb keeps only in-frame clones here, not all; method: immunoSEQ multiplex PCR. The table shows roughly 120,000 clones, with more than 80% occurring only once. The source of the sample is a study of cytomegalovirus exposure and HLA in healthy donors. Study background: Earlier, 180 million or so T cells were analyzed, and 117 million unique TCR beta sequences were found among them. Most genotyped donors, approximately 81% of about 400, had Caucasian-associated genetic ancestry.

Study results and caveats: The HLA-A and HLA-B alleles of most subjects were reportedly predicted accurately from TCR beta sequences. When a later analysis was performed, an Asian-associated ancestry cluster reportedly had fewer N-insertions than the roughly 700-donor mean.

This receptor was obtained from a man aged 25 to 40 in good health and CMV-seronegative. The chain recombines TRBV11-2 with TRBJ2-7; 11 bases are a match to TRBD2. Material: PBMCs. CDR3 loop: CASSHSGRAVIPDEQYF. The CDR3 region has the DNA TGTGCCAGCAGCCATAGCGGGAGGGCCGTTATCCCCGACGAGCAGTACTTC. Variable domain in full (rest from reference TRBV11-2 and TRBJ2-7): EAGVAQSPRYKIIEKRQSVAFWCNPISGHATLYWYQQILGQGPKLLIQFQNNGVVDDSQLPKDRFSAERLKGVDSTLKIQPAKLEDSAVYLCASSHSGRAVIPDEQYFGPGTRLTVT.